The rows below give T cell receptor beta chains drawn from one sample of a study of shared clonotypes between healthy human individuals. This table comes from immunoSEQ multiplex PCR, and its TCRdb copy is limited to in-frame clones, with some not included. The sample records some 2,500,000 clones, 80% to 95% being singletons. Sequenced material: naive CD4+ T cells from PBMCs. The source of these receptors is a man between 18 and 35 years old in good health. Some clones in this sample may be carry-over from other donors' samples. Each CDR3 is given with its conserved first and last residue. The D gene is left open where the match is weak. Clone size appears in some rows only: once, few, many, or a class for an expanded clone.

>once|TRBV19|TRBJ1-3|NA
CASSISGGKGNTIYF
TGTGCCAGTAGTATCTCAGGCGGGAAAGGAAACACCATATATTTT
>NA|TRBV5-1|TRBJ2-1|NA
CASRSQSSYNEQFF
TGCGCCAGCAGGTCCCAGAGCTCCTACAATGAGCAGTTCTTC
>NA|TRBV4-1|TRBJ2-7|TRBD2
CASSQAGQRDDYEQYF
TGCGCCAGCAGCCAAGCTGGCCAGCGGGATGATTACGAGCAGTACTTC
>NA|TRBV6-4|TRBJ2-5|TRBD2
CASSDSETSGRGGGETQYF
TGTGCCAGCAGTGACTCGGAGACTAGCGGTAGAGGAGGTGGCGAGACCCAGTACTTC
>NA|TRBV5-1|TRBJ2-5|TRBD2
CASSLGLAGAETQYF
TGCGCCAGCAGCCTGGGACTAGCGGGAGCTGAGACCCAGTACTTC
>NA|TRBV18|TRBJ1-2|NA
CASSPKGPGGYTF
TGTGCCAGCTCACCAAAGGGACCTGGTGGCTACACCTTC
>once|TRBV9|TRBJ1-4|NA
CASSGRISTNEKLFF
TGTGCCAGCAGCGGTCGTATATCAACTAATGAAAAACTGTTTTTT
>few|TRBV28|TRBJ1-5|NA
CASSQNRALNQPQHF
TGTGCCAGCAGCCAAAACAGGGCGCTAAATCAGCCCCAGCATTTT
>NA|TRBV6-6|TRBJ1-4|NA
CASSYSRNEKLFF
TGTGCCAGCAGTTACTCCAGGAATGAAAAACTGTTTTTT
>NA|TRBV19|TRBJ1-1|NA
CASSIFGGTQNTEAFF
TGTGCCAGTAGTATATTTGGTGGGACACAGAACACTGAAGCTTTCTTT
>NA|TRBV7-2|TRBJ2-3|TRBD1
CASSLETGGEGTQYF
TGTGCCAGCAGCTTAGAGACAGGGGGGGAGGGTACGCAGTATTTT
>NA|TRBV7-8|TRBJ1-5|NA
CASSLDNVRGQPQHF
TGTGCCAGCAGCTTAGATAACGTAAGAGGTCAGCCCCAGCATTTT
>NA|TRBV19|TRBJ1-1|NA
CASSWVAGVEAFF
TGTGCCAGTAGTTGGGTCGCGGGGGTGGAAGCTTTCTTT